The rows below give T cell receptor beta chains drawn from one sample of a study of siplizumab effects on memory and regulatory T cells. The table came from immunoSEQ multiplex PCR; TCRdb's copy has only in-frame clones and leaves some out. The data contain 70,000 to 95,000 clones, about 96% of them singletons. Source material: naive CD4+ T cells sorted from blood. The receptors shown here come from a human donor in good health. The conserved cysteine and the conserved F or W are not part of the CDR3 here. Fields, in order: D gene, J gene, V gene, CDR3 protein. The D gene is left open where the match is weak.

>-|TRBJ1-2|TRBV27
ASSLRQGTFFIYGYT
>TRBD1|TRBJ1-2|TRBV18
ASSSRAGGNNYGYT
>TRBD1|TRBJ1-2|TRBV6-5
ASGQGAGYGYT
>-|TRBJ2-5|TRBV5-4
ASSLAVGGLGETQY
>TRBD1|TRBJ1-1|TRBV28
ASRIQGIYTEAF
>-|TRBJ1-1|TRBV5-1
ASSLGGTKNTEAF
>TRBD1|TRBJ1-5|TRBV4-1
ASSPGQFRDRRYSNQPQH
>-|TRBJ2-7|TRBV6-5
ASSYSQGSYEQY
>-|TRBJ1-1|TRBV19
ASRWQGNTEAF
>-|TRBJ1-3|TRBV11-2
ASSTSGLAGNTIY
>-|TRBJ2-6|TRBV29-1
SATVNSGANVLT
>-|TRBJ2-7|TRBV6-5
ASSYRSPGAPHEQY
>TRBD2|TRBJ2-1|TRBV11-1
ASSLGLAGTNEQF
>-|TRBJ2-7|TRBV14
ASSQGGPRYEQY
>TRBD2|TRBJ2-5|TRBV4-2
ASSQDWRGGLQETQY
>-|TRBJ1-5|TRBV5-6
ASSSGGNQPQH
>-|TRBJ1-6|TRBV6-6
ASSGGSGGGSSPLH
>-|TRBJ2-7|TRBV5-6
ASSLPGTDKSYEQY
>-|TRBJ1-2|TRBV28
ASSLRGTVGYGYT
>TRBD1|TRBJ2-2|TRBV10-1
ASSETGGLDTGELF
>-|TRBJ2-1|TRBV11-2
ASQGLGYNEQF
>TRBD2|TRBJ2-3|TRBV19
ASSVQTSGFTDTQY
>-|TRBJ2-6|TRBV5-1
ATTGTPYSGANVLT
>TRBD1|TRBJ1-4|TRBV6-6
ASRTGDEKLF
>-|TRBJ2-1|TRBV15
ATSNEKTSVSNEQF
>-|TRBJ2-7|TRBV10-1
ASSDGGSYEQY
>-|TRBJ2-1|TRBV11-2
AIKDFSYNEQF
>-|TRBJ1-3|TRBV4-1
ASSQLGGSGNTIY
>TRBD1|TRBJ1-4|TRBV4-2
ASSQESGQGAEKLF
>-|TRBJ1-2|TRBV19
ASSTGPVQGGYT
>-|TRBJ2-7|TRBV4-1
ASSQALYREAHEQY
>-|TRBJ2-4|TRBV19
ASSPGAGIQY
>-|TRBJ2-2|TRBV5-1
ASSYLTGELF
>-|TRBJ2-6|TRBV29-1
SVGRAGANVLT
>-|TRBJ1-4|TRBV4-2
ASRRDTTNEKLF
>TRBD1|TRBJ1-2|TRBV18
ASSPPGQGNYGYT
>TRBD2|TRBJ2-1|TRBV7-3
ASSLSSGDTYNEQF
>TRBD1|TRBJ2-3|TRBV11-1
ASSGLDRVTDTQY
>TRBD2|TRBJ2-3|TRBV5-4
ASSGLAGGPDTQY
>-|TRBJ1-1|TRBV18
ASSLVQLVDMNTEAF
>-|TRBJ2-7|TRBV5-5
ASSLTGTHEQY
>TRBD1|TRBJ1-5|TRBV19
ASSGAGGVPQH
>TRBD1|TRBJ1-6|TRBV6-1
ASDRAYNSPLH
>TRBD1|TRBJ2-7|TRBV2
ASSIGTASSYEQY
>TRBD2|TRBJ2-4|TRBV4-1
ASSQETPGGGPGAKNIQY
>-|TRBJ1-6|TRBV21-1
ASSYPPSNSPLH